The sequence of this TCR beta chain was determined in a study of blood T cell repertoires in COVID-19. Study-level background: Spain, Italy and the United States supplied samples that represented acute and convalescent COVID-19.

The table came from immunoSEQ multiplex PCR; TCRdb's copy has only in-frame clones and leaves some out. The sample comprises 92,000 or so clones, roughly 88% of which are singletons, and 0.47% rests with the top ten. The CDR3 spans 16 residues. V shed 0 bases, J shed 0 bases, and the junction held 1 base outside the gene matches. Per the germline V gene, CDR1 is SGHRS and CDR2 is YFSETQ. The clonotype originates from a man aged 60 to 75 with acute or convalescent COVID-19. This chain uses TRBV5-1 with TRBJ2-7; 12 nucleotides line up with TRBD2. Sequencing was done on a sample of peripheral blood. The CDR3 DNA is TGCGCCAGCAGCTTGGGACTAGCGGGAGTCTCCTACGAGCAGTACTTC. It yields the protein CASSLGLAGVSYEQYF.